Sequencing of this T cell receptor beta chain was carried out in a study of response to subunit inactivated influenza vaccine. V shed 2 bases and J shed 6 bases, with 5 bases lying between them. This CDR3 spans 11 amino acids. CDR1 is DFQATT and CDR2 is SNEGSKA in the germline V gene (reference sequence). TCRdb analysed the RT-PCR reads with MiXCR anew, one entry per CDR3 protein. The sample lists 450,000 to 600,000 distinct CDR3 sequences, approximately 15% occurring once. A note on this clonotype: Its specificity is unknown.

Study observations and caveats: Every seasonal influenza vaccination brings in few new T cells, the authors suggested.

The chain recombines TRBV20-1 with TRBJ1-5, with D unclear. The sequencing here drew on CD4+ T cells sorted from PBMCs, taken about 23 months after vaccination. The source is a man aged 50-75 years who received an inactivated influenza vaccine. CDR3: CSARYGQPQHF. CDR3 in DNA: TGCAGTGCTAGATATGGTCAGCCCCAGCATTTT.